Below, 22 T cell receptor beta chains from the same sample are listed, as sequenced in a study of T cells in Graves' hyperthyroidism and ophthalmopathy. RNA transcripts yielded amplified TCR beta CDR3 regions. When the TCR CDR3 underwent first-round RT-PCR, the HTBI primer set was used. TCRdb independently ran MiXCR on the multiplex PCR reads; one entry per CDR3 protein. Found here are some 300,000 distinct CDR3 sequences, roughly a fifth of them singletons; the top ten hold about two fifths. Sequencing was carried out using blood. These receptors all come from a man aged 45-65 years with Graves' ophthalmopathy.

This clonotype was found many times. The CDR3 region has the DNA TGTGCCAGCAGAGTAGGGACTAGCGGGAGAGATGAGCAGTTCTTC. Translated, it gives CASRVGTSGRDEQFF. This chain links TRBV27 with TRBJ2-1; 14 bases fit TRBD2. V was clipped by 6 bases and J by 8 bases; unmatched bases: 6. Per germline, CDR1 MNHEY and CDR2 SMNVEV (reference sequence). The CDR3 totals 15 residues.

CDR3 bases: TGTGCCAGCATTCTGGACAGGGGGAGTAATCAGCCCCAGCATTTT. The encoded protein is CASILDRGSNQPQHF. The V and J genes are TRBV28 and TRBJ1-5; 10 bases fit TRBD1. This CDR3 is 15 amino acids long. V lost 7 bases, J lost 4 bases, and 7 bases stayed unmatched. The germline CDR1 and CDR2 sequences are MDHEN and SYDVKM.

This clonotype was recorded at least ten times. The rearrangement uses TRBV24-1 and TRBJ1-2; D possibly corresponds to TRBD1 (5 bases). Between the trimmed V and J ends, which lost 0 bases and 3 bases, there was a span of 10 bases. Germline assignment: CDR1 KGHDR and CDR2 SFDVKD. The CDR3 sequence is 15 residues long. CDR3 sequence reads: CATSDLRGGDYGYTF. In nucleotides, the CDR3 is TGTGCCACCAGTGATTTGCGCGGGGGGGACTATGGCTACACCTTC.

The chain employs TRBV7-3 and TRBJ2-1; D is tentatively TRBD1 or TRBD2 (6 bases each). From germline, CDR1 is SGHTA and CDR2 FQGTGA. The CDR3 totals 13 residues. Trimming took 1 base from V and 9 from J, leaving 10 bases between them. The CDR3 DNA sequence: TGTGCCAGCAGCTTAAAGGGGGGCGGTGAGCAGTTCTTC. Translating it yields CASSLKGGGEQFF.

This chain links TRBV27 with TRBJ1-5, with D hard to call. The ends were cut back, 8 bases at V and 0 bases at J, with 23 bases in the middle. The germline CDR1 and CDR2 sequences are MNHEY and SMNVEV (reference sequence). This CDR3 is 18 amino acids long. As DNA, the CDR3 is TGTGCCAGCCTCGGTCCCGACGGGAAAGTATATAGCAATCAGCCCCAGCATTTT. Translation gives CASLGPDGKVYSNQPQHF.

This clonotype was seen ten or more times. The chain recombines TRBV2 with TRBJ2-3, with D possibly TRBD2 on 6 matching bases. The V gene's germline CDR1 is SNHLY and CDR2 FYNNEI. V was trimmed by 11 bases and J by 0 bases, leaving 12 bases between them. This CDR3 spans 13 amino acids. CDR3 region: CAGSSDSTDTQYF. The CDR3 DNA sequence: TGTGCCGGTTCTAGCGACAGCACAGATACGCAGTATTTT.

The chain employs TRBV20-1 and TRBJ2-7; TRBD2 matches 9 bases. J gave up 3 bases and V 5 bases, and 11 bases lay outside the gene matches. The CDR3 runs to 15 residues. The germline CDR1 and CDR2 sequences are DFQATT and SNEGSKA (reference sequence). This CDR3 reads CSASRLGTSSYEQYF. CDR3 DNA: TGCAGTGCTTCCCGCCTCGGGACTAGCAGCTACGAGCAGTACTTC.

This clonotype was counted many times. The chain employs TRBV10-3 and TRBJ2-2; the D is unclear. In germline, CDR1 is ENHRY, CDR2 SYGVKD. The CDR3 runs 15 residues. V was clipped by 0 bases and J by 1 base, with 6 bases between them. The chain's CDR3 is CAISESMGNTGELFF. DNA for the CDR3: TGTGCCATCAGTGAGTCGATGGGGAACACCGGGGAGCTGTTTTTT.

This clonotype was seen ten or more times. CDR3 region: CASSLLPRSYNEQFF. In DNA, the CDR3 is TGTGCCAGCAGCTTACTCCCCCGGAGCTACAATGAGCAGTTCTTC. The chain carries TRBV7-2 and TRBJ2-1; no firm D call. The germline CDR1 and CDR2 sequences are SGHTA and FQGNSA. V was clipped by 2 bases and J by 3 bases, with 11 bases between them. There are 15 residues in the CDR3.

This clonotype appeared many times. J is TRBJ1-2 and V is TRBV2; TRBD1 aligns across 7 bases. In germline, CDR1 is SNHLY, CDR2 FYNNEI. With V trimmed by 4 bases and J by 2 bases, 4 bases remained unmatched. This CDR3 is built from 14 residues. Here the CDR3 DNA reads TGTGCCAGCAGTGCGGCAGGGGGGAACTATGGCTACACCTTC. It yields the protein CASSAAGGNYGYTF.

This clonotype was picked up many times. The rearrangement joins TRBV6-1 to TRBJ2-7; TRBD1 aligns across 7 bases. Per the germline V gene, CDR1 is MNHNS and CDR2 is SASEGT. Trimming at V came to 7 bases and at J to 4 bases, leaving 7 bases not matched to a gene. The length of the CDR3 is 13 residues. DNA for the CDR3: TGTGCCAGCACCCCGGGACAGTTTTACGAGCAGTACTTC. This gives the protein CASTPGQFYEQYF.

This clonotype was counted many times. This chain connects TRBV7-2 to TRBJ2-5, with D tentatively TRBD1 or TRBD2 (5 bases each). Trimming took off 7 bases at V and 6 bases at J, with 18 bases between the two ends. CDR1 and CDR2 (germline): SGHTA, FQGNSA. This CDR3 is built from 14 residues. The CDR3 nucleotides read TGTGCCAGCACCAAATCCGGGGCGCAGAAGACCCAGTACTTC. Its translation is CASTKSGAQKTQYF. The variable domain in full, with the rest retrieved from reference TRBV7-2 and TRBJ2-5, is GAGVSQSPSNKVTEKGKDVELRCDPISGHTALYWYRQSLGQGLEFLIYFQGNSAPDKSGLPSDRFSAERTGGSVSTLTIQRTQQEDSAVYLCASTKSGAQKTQYFGPGTRLLVL.

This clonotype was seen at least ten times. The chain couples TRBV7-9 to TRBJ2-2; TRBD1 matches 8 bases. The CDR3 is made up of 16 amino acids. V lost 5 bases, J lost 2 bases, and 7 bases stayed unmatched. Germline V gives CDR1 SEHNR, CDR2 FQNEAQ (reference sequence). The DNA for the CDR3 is TGTGCCAGCAGCACCCGACAGGGGACTAACACCGGGGAGCTGTTTTTT. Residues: CASSTRQGTNTGELFF.

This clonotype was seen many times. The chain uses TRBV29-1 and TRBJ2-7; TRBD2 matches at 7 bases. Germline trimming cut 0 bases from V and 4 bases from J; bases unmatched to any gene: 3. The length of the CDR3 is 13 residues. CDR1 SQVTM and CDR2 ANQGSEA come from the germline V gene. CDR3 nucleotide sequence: TGCAGCGTTGAAGATCGCGGGGGTTACGAGCAGTACTTC. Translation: CSVEDRGGYEQYF.

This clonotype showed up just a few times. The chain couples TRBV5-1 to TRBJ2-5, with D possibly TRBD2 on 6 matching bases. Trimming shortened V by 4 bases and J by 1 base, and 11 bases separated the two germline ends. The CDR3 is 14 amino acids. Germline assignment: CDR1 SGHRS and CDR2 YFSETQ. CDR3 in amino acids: CASSPLGGQETQYF. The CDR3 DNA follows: TGCGCCAGCAGCCCTTTGGGGGGCCAAGAGACCCAGTACTTC. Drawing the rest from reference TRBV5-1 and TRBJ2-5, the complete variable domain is KAGVTQTPRYLIKTRGQQVTLSCSPISGHRSVSWYQQTPGQGLQFLFEYFSETQRNKGNFPGRFSGRQFSNSRSEMNVSTLELGDSALYLCASSPLGGQETQYFGPGTRLLVL.

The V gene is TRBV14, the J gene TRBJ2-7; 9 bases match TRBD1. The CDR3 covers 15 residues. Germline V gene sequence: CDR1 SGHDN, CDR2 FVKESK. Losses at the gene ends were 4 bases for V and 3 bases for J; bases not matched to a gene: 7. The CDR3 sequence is CASSPPGTGIYEQYF. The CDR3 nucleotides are TGTGCCAGCAGCCCCCCCGGGACAGGGATCTACGAGCAGTACTTC.

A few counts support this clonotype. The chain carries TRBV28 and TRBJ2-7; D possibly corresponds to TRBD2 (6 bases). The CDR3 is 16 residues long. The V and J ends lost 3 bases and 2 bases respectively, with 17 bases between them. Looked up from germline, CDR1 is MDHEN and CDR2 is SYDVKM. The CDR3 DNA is TGTGCCAGCAGTTTTCAAGGGGCGGGAATTACCTACGAGCAGTACTTC. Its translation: CASSFQGAGITYEQYF.

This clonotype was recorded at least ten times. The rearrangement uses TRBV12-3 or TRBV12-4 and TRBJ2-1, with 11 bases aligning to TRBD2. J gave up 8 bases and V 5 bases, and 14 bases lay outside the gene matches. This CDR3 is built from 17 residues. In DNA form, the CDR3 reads TGTGCCAGCAGTCCCCCTCTACTAGCGGGAGAGTACGATGAGCAGTTCTTC. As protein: CASSPPLLAGEYDEQFF.

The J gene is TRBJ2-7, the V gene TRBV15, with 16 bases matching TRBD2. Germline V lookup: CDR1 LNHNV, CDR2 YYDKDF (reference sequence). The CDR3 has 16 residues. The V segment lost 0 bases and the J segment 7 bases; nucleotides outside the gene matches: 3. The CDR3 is CATSREGTSGRDEQYF. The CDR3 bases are TGTGCCACCAGCAGAGAGGGGACTAGCGGGAGGGATGAGCAGTACTTC.

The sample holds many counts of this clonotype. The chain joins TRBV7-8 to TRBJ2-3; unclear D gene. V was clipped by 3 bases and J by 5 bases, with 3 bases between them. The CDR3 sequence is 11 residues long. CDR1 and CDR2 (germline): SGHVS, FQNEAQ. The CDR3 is CASSFLDTQYF. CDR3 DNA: TGTGCCAGCAGCTTCCTAGATACGCAGTATTTT.

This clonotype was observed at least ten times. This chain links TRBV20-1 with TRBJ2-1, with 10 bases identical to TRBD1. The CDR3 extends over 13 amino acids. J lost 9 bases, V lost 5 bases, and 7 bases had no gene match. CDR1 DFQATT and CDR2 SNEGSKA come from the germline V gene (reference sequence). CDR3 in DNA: TGCAGTGCTGCCTGGGACAGGGGTATTGAGCAGTTCTTC. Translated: CSAAWDRGIEQFF.

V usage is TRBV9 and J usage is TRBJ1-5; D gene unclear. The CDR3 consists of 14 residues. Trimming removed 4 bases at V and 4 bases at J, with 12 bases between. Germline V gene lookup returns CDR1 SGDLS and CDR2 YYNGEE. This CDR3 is CASSFDARNQPQHF. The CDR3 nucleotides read TGTGCCAGCAGCTTTGACGCCAGGAATCAGCCCCAGCATTTT.